The clone carrying this T cell receptor beta chain was observed once. As yet, its antigen is unknown. Profiling relied on immunoSEQ multiplex PCR, and the TCRdb table lists in-frame clones only, not all of them. The sample holds approximately 82,000 clones, around 83% seen once. V trimming: 0 bases; J trimming: 8 bases; junction bases outside the gene matches: 7. The CDR3 loop spans 15 amino acids. Germline V gene data show CDR1 as LNHNV and CDR2 as YYDKDF (reference sequence). The source of the sample is a study of T cell responses to AZD1222 COVID-19 vaccine. Study context: Pooled in the analysis were second doses at about 4 or about 12 weeks.

Overall study findings and caveats: Clonal diversity was possibly underestimated; the donors were predominantly white British and more often female. Reportedly, nearly half the spike-specific TCRs target unmutated variant regions.

This chain connects TRBV15 to TRBJ1-5; 7 nucleotides line up with TRBD1. The clonotype was recovered from an adult in good health. The source material was peripheral blood, sampled on day 0 of AZD1222 vaccination. The DNA for the CDR3 is TGTGCCACCAGCAGAGAGGGTTGGGACAGTGAGCCCCAGCATTTT. Protein: CATSREGWDSEPQHF.